The sequence of this T cell receptor beta chain was determined in a study of vaccination and CD4 T cells after COVID-19. The study's findings and limits: SARS-CoV-2-reactive clonotypes rose nonsignificantly, with the median going from roughly 19 to 38.

Treatment: roughly 10-day PBMC culture with coronavirus spike peptide pools or control peptides (ViraFEST assay). CD4+ T cells that came from the unexposed donor were collected before the COVID-19 pandemic (2011-2018). The probes, which were SARS-CoV-2 S/N and four cold-coronavirus spikes, were applied to unexposed-donor CD4+ T cells, cells permitting. Cultured CD4+ T-cell DNA underwent Oncomine TCR Beta short-read sequencing. CD4+ T cells were cultured, and genomic DNA was extracted from them. TCRdb processed the PCR reads anew with MiXCR; each CDR3 protein has one entry. The repertoire includes thousands of distinct CDR3 sequences, about 35% of them detected once, and roughly a quarter sits in the top ten. The CDR3 extends over 15 amino acids. V dropped 5 bases and J dropped 2 bases, with 15 bases sitting between them. Germline loops: CDR1 SGHVS, CDR2 FQNEAQ. To note about this clonotype: Its specificity is not known.

The J gene is TRBJ1-1, the V gene TRBV7-8; D uncertain. The receptor's source is a human donor in good health. Sequenced material: CD4+ T cells from blood, cultured in vitro. This CDR3 is CASSPRPRGNTEAFF. The DNA of the CDR3 is TGTGCCAGCAGCCCCCGTCCTCGGGGTAACACTGAAGCTTTCTTT.